Included here is one T cell receptor (beta chain) sequence, with context. Its antigen is not known. Compared with germline, one end of the junction differs, possibly owing to a read error. These data originate in a study of Graves' ophthalmopathy and Graves' hyperthyroidism. The study's findings and limits: In blood, most expanded thyroid clonotypes above 0.001 frequency were also detected.

Germline CDR1 is WSHSY and CDR2 is SAAADI. CDR3 length: 14 amino acids. TCR beta CDR3 amplification used RNA transcripts. HTBI primers were used in a first-round RT-PCR, which preceded a second-round multiplex PCR. TCRdb reanalysed the multiplex PCR reads using MiXCR and keeps one entry per CDR3 protein. Of more than 1,000,000 distinct CDR3 sequences in the sample, 35% to 40% are singletons; the top ten hold 11%. Exclusion covered patients with other autoimmune diseases or uncontrolled infections (as well as pregnancy or lactation). The TCR comes from an adult man with Graves' hyperthyroidism. This chain uses TRBV10-2 with TRBJ1-1; D remains ambiguous. The sample was peripheral blood or thyroid tissue (not recorded which). CDR3: CASSLLTMNTEAFF. As DNA, the CDR3 is TGTGCCAGCAGTTTGCTGACCATGAACACTGAAGCTTTCTTT.